Shown below are 13 T cell receptor beta chains from a single sample sequenced in a study of cytomegalovirus exposure and HLA in healthy donors. Amplification used 60 Vbeta primers and 13 Jbeta primers. The table came from immunoSEQ multiplex PCR; TCRdb's copy has only in-frame clones and leaves some out. Seen here are under 200,000 clones, around 68% observed once, and the top ten hold about 3.2%. The sequenced sample consisted of PBMCs. All receptors come from a man in his forties or fifties in good health and CMV-seronegative.

A remark on this clone: A junction boundary mismatches the germline segment, possibly from a read error. The V and J genes are TRBV2 and TRBJ2-5, with a possible D match to TRBD2 (5 bases). CDR3 size: 16 residues. The germline CDR1 and CDR2 sequences are SNHLY and FYNNEI. The CDR3 DNA sequence: TGTGCCAGCAGTGGGATACTAGTGGGGATTCAAGAGGCCCAGTACTTC. This encodes CASSGILVGIQEAQYF.

The rearrangement links TRBV4-3 to TRBJ2-1, with TRBD2 matching 13 bases. The CDR3 contains 16 residues. The ends lost 4 bases at V and 8 bases at J; junction bases unmatched: 8. The V gene's germline CDR1 is LGHNA and CDR2 YSLEER. The CDR3 nucleotides read TGCGCCAGCAGCCGAGACGGACTAGCGGGAGTGGATGAGCAGTTCTTC. This gives the protein CASSRDGLAGVDEQFF.

This chain links TRBV19 with TRBJ1-3; 7 bases fit TRBD1. Per the germline V gene, CDR1 is LNHDA and CDR2 is SQIVND (reference sequence). With 4 bases clipped from V and 1 base from J, the junction kept 1 base outside the gene matches. The CDR3 spans 14 residues. CDR3 DNA sequence: TGTGCCAGTAGTACGGACAGGTCTGGAAACACCATATATTTT. This sequence encodes CASSTDRSGNTIYF.

In its sample, this clone was seen once. The genes are TRBV5-1 and TRBJ1-5; D ambiguous. The CDR3 totals 15 residues. Germline CDR1 SGHRS, CDR2 YFSETQ. Trimming took 0 bases from V and 6 from J, leaving 13 bases between them. CDR3 sequence: CASSLEGGSGQPQHF. DNA for the CDR3: TGCGCCAGCAGCTTGGAAGGTGGATCGGGTCAGCCCCAGCATTTT.

The genes are TRBV7-2 and TRBJ2-5; 10 bases agree with TRBD2. Looked up from germline, CDR1 is SGHTA and CDR2 is FQGNSA. This CDR3 spans 15 amino acids. The V segment lost 5 bases and the J segment 5 bases; nucleotides outside the gene matches: 8. The CDR3 DNA reads as TGTGCCAGCAGCCCGAGCGGGAGGGTTTGGGAGACCCAGTACTTC. It specifies CASSPSGRVWETQYF.

The sample holds a few counts of this clone. This chain connects TRBV30 to TRBJ2-4; D possibly corresponds to TRBD1 (5 bases). CDR3 size: 14 residues. Deletions cut 2 bases from V and 5 bases from J, with 13 bases between. The germline V gene has CDR1 GTSNPN and CDR2 SVGIG (reference sequence). CDR3: CAWSPTGIQNIQYF. In DNA form, the CDR3 reads TGTGCCTGGAGTCCCACAGGCATCCAAAACATTCAGTACTTC. The variable domain in full, with the rest retrieved from reference TRBV30 and TRBJ2-4, is SQTIHQWPATLVQPVGSPLSLECTVEGTSNPNLYWYRQAAGRGLQLLFYSVGIGQISSEVPQNLSASRPQDRQFILSSKKLLLSDSGFYLCAWSPTGIQNIQYFGAGTRLSVL.

The chain carries TRBV13 and TRBJ1-5; D is perhaps TRBD1 (5 bases). The CDR3 extends over 16 amino acids. The germline V gene has CDR1 PRHDT and CDR2 FYEKMQ (reference sequence). V lost 0 bases and J 4 bases, leaving 13 bases between the germline ends. CDR3 DNA: TGTGCCAGCAGCTTAGGGGCAGGGACTTCTAATCAGCCCCAGCATTTT. Its translation is CASSLGAGTSNQPQHF.

V usage is TRBV7-8 and J usage is TRBJ2-7, with D possibly TRBD2 on 7 matching bases. This CDR3 has 15 residues. V was shortened by 1 base and J by 2 bases, with 12 bases between the two germline ends. Germline V CDR1 and CDR2: SGHVS, FQNEAQ. The CDR3 spells CASSLEGGQTYEQYF. The CDR3 DNA follows: TGTGCCAGCAGCTTAGAGGGGGGGCAAACCTACGAGCAGTACTTC.

V usage is TRBV7-8 and J usage is TRBJ2-7; the match to TRBD2 covers 13 bases. Germline V gene lookup returns CDR1 SGHVS and CDR2 FQNEAQ. Trimming took 6 bases from V and 6 from J; bases not matched to a gene: 8. The CDR3 is 15 amino acids. The chain's CDR3 is CASRQLAGGPSEQYF. The CDR3 coding sequence is TGTGCCAGCAGACAACTAGCGGGAGGGCCCAGCGAGCAGTACTTC.

This clone was recorded once. The chain couples TRBV4-2 to TRBJ1-2; D perhaps matches TRBD1 (6 bases). In germline, CDR1 is LGHNA, CDR2 YNFKEQ. V lost 4 bases to trimming and J lost 2 bases, with 20 bases between them. CDR3 length equals 17 residues. The CDR3: CASSPLGSRGDNYGYTF. In DNA form, the CDR3 reads TGTGCCAGCAGCCCCCTGGGTAGCAGGGGTGACAACTATGGCTACACCTTC.

The chain joins TRBV5-1 to TRBJ2-7, with TRBD2 matching 7 bases. The length of the CDR3 is 16 residues. J lost 3 bases, V lost 1 base, and 10 bases had no gene match. From germline, CDR1 is SGHRS and CDR2 YFSETQ. CDR3 bases: TGCGCCAGCAGCTTGCATAACCAGGGAGGGAGCTACGAGCAGTACTTC. This sequence encodes CASSLHNQGGSYEQYF.

The gene calls are TRBV7-9 and TRBJ1-1, with D tentatively TRBD1 (5 bases). Germline CDR1 reads SEHNR; CDR2 reads FQNEAQ (reference sequence). This CDR3 is built from 15 residues. Trimming removed 5 bases from V and 5 bases from J, with 18 bases in between. The CDR3 DNA reads TGTGCCAGCAGCACGACGACAGCCCCAGCAACTGAAGCTTTCTTT. The encoded protein is CASSTTTAPATEAFF.

This clone was found a few times. The chain combines TRBV29-1 with TRBJ2-2, with 9 bases identical to TRBD2. CDR3 length: 14 amino acids. V was pared by 4 bases and J by 4 bases, with 4 bases of the junction left unmatched. The germline V gene encodes CDR1 SQVTM and CDR2 ANQGSEA. Written as DNA, the CDR3 is TGCAGCGTTGTTGGGACTAGCCTCACCGGGGAGCTGTTTTTT. Its protein product is CSVVGTSLTGELFF.